This TCR beta chain was recorded in a study of T cells in Graves' hyperthyroidism and ophthalmopathy. The wider study: Peripheral blood draws took place at initial diagnosis, ahead of any treatment.

On this clonotype itself: Its antigen is not identified.

Patients aged 18 to 65 had newly diagnosed hyperthyroidism lasting under 2 months. Germline assignment: CDR1 SGHNT and CDR2 YYREEE (reference sequence). This CDR3 region has 15 residues. Trimming at V came to 3 bases and at J to 3 bases, leaving 7 bases not matched to a gene. Study conclusions and caveats: Blood also contained most expanded thyroid clonotypes above 0.001. Using 13 V-J features, a model discriminated ophthalmopathy from stable hyperthyroidism.

Amplified TCR beta CDR3 regions derived from RNA transcripts. TCR CDR3 underwent first-round RT-PCR with the HTBI primer set. Using its own MiXCR run on the multiplex PCR reads, TCRdb lists one record per CDR3 protein. The sample records about 720,000 distinct CDR3 sequences, about a sixth being singletons. The sequencing input was blood. The chain joins TRBV5-4 to TRBJ1-2; 8 bases map to TRBD1. The clonotype originates from a man younger than 30 with Graves' hyperthyroidism. The CDR3 DNA sequence: TGTGCCAGCAGCTCCAGGGGGCTGATTGACTATGGCTACACCTTC. Translating it yields CASSSRGLIDYGYTF.